One and the same sample provided the 9 T cell receptor beta chains below, sequenced in a study of regulatory T cells in long-lasting Graves disease. For TCR beta, libraries came from iRepertoire HTBI primers and Arm-PCR of CDR3 regions. From the multiplex PCR reads, TCRdb called clonotypes with MiXCR, one entry per CDR3 protein. Of approximately 390,000 distinct CDR3 sequences in the sample, roughly 17% were seen once. Noted time point: newly diagnosed GD, antithyroid drugs for less than 3 months. The TCR library was prepared using RNA isolated from PBMCs. In addition, the sample was reused for a study of T cells in Graves' hyperthyroidism and ophthalmopathy.

The input for sequencing was peripheral blood mononuclear cells (PBMCs), taken at new diagnosis, from a patient treated with antithyroid drugs. Source of these receptors: a woman younger than 30 with Graves disease.

The V and J genes are TRBV4-1 and TRBJ2-7; the D is unclear. The CDR3 runs 13 residues. Trimming left V 5 bases short and J 4 bases short, with 12 bases between. CDR1 is MGHRA, CDR2 YSYEKL, per germline. The DNA of the CDR3 is TGCGCCAGCAGCTCCCGAGCTCTTTACGAGCAGTACTTC. Translated: CASSSRALYEQYF.

In its sample, this clonotype was seen many times. The chain recombines TRBV29-1 with TRBJ2-5, with 10 bases that match TRBD2. J gave up 5 bases and V 3 bases, and 6 bases lay outside the gene matches. The CDR3 consists of 14 residues. CDR1 is SQVTM, CDR2 ANQGSEA, per germline. The CDR3 sequence: CSVDPSGSWETQYF. The CDR3 DNA is TGCAGCGTTGACCCTAGCGGGAGCTGGGAGACCCAGTACTTC.

This clonotype was seen many times. The J gene is TRBJ2-3, the V gene TRBV20-1; weak D call: TRBD1 (5 bases). The CDR3 is 12 residues long. Per germline, CDR1 DFQATT and CDR2 SNEGSKA (reference sequence). V lost 5 bases and J 2 bases, leaving 8 bases between the germline ends. As DNA, the CDR3 is TGCAGTGCTCGACAGACCACAGATACGCAGTATTTT. This translates into CSARQTTDTQYF.

Remarks on this clonotype: A far larger clone is just one base off, so this is likely a read error. This chain joins TRBV6-5 and TRBJ2-3; D is possibly TRBD2 (6 bases). The germline gives CDR1 MNHEY, CDR2 SVGAGI. The CDR3 spans 14 residues. The DNA for the CDR3 is TGTGCCAGCAGTTTATCCGGGAGCACAGATGCGCAGTATTTT. It encodes CASSLSGSTDAQYF.

The sample holds a few counts of this clonotype. This sequence joins TRBV10-1 and TRBJ2-2; 8 bases are a match to TRBD1. The CDR3 spans 15 residues. Germline CDR1 reads WNHNN; CDR2 reads SYGVQD (reference sequence). After removal of 3 bases from V and 6 bases from J, the junction contained 6 bases not matched to a gene. The CDR3: CASSESRGQSGELFF. CDR3 sequence (DNA): TGCGCCAGCAGTGAATCCAGGGGGCAGTCCGGGGAGCTGTTTTTT.

Comment on this clonotype: This sequence may be a read error, since a much larger clone differs from it by one base. V usage is TRBV11-2 and J usage is TRBJ2-5, with D possibly TRBD1 on 5 matching bases. Germline V gene lookup returns CDR1 SGHAT and CDR2 FQNNGV. This CDR3 is 14 amino acids long. Trimming took off 7 bases at V and 2 bases at J, with 14 bases between the two ends. CDR3 nucleotides: TGTGCCAGCAACCCGGCAGGGTGGCAAGAGACCCAGTACTTC. Translated: CASNPAGWQETQYF.

The chain has TRBV4-2 and TRBJ2-1; 9 bases line up with TRBD2. The germline V gene has CDR1 LGHNA and CDR2 YNFKEQ. This CDR3 is 22 amino acids long. Germline trimming cut 0 bases from V and 5 bases from J; bases unmatched to any gene: 23. The CDR3 spells CASSQDQVWLAGGRGSNNEQFF. The CDR3 DNA reads as TGTGCCAGCAGCCAAGATCAGGTCTGGTTGGCGGGGGGGCGGGGGAGTAACAATGAGCAGTTCTTC.

Many counts were recorded for this clonotype. The CDR3 DNA is TGTGCCAGCAGCCAAGATCACAACTCCCCGAAGCGAGAGACCCAGTACTTC. It is translated as CASSQDHNSPKRETQYF. This chain connects TRBV3-1 to TRBJ2-5; no clear D. The CDR3 totals 17 residues. Trimming removed 0 bases from V and 4 bases from J, with 18 bases in between. CDR1 is LGHDT, CDR2 YNNKEL, per germline (reference sequence).

The rearrangement joins TRBV5-4 to TRBJ2-1; D is unclear. V was cut by 4 bases and J by 4 bases, with 6 bases left in between. The CDR3 spans 12 residues. Germline V gene sequence: CDR1 SGHNT, CDR2 YYREEE (reference sequence). The CDR3 region has the DNA TGTGCCAGCAGCACGGATTACAATGAGCAGTTCTTC. Translated: CASSTDYNEQFF.